The T cell receptor beta chain described here comes from a study of T cell responses to AZD1222 COVID-19 vaccine. CDR3 size: 15 residues. The germline V gene has CDR1 SGHTA and CDR2 FQGNSA. Trimming removed 6 bases from V and 5 bases from J; junction bases left unmatched: 12. Sequenced by immunoSEQ multiplex PCR; TCRdb stores in-frame clones only, minus some. The table lists around 190,000 clones, 70% to 90% of them singletons. The V and J genes are TRBV7-2 and TRBJ2-5; 7 nucleotides agree with TRBD2. The TCR originated in an adult who received the AZD1222 COVID-19 vaccine. The source material was peripheral blood, sampled 28 days after the second AZD1222 dose. Here the CDR3 reads CASSSIPAGFETQYF. CDR3 coding DNA: TGTGCCAGCAGTTCCATACCAGCGGGGTTCGAGACCCAGTACTTC.